This T cell receptor beta chain derives from a study of cytotoxic CD8 clonotypes in ibrutinib-treated CLL. The CDR3 loop spans 14 amino acids. Germline V lookup: CDR1 SEHNR, CDR2 FQNEAQ (reference sequence). J lost 4 bases, V lost 1 base, and 1 base had no gene match. The data were produced by immunoSEQ multiplex PCR, yet TCRdb's version contains in-frame clones alone and is incomplete. The repertoire holds over 25,000 clones, with 62% as singletons. Source: PBMCs, taken before ibrutinib treatment. V gene TRBV7-9 combines with J gene TRBJ2-3; 8 nucleotides agree with TRBD2. This receptor was identified in a human donor with chronic lymphocytic leukemia. CDR3: CASSLVSGADTQYF. The CDR3 DNA reads as TGTGCCAGCAGCTTAGTTAGCGGGGCAGATACGCAGTATTTT.